This T cell receptor (beta chain) was found in a study of T cells expressing NK-cell markers. Across the whole study: Seven sequenced donors out of eight were HCMV-seropositive, one seronegative.

The length of the CDR3 is 15 residues. The germline CDR1 and CDR2 sequences are SQVTM and ANQGSEA. Broader study findings: The HCMV specificity of the expanded NKG2C+ T cell clones stayed unresolved. Dominant NKG2C+ clonotypes made up roughly 1.0-8% of CD8+ T cells in 5 or 6 donors. Dominance of the CD3+CD56-NKG2C+ fraction by these clonotypes also held in four donors.

TCRdb reprocessed the 5' RACE reads, with one entry per CDR3 protein and no DNA. The listing contains about 390,000 distinct CDR3 sequences. Concerning this clonotype itself: The antigen is undetermined.

Sample: blood T cells: a sorted CD56 or NKG2C T cell subset, CD4+ or CD8+ T cells, or bulk PBMC T cells (not recorded which). The chain combines TRBV29-1 with TRBJ2-1; the D call from TCRdb, TRBD2, cannot be confirmed without DNA. The receptor was isolated from a woman in her 50s in good health. The CDR3 sequence is CSVTPGLASPNEQFF.